The sequence of this T cell receptor (beta chain) was determined in a study of type 1 and type 2 diabetes patients. In the study overall: T cells were magnetically sorted from PBMCs as CD4+ or CD8+ subsets. A total of 15 million to 20 million paired-end reads came from the whole study.

Genomic DNA was the PCR template. Multiplex PCR with 30 forward and 13 reverse primers amplified the TCR beta CDR3. Using its own MiXCR run on the multiplex PCR reads, TCRdb lists one record per CDR3 protein. The sample includes about 250,000 distinct CDR3 sequences, around 50% of them seen just once. The sample holds a few counts of this clonotype. The sequenced sample consisted of peripheral blood mononuclear cells (PBMCs). The TCR comes from a man aged 18-30 years with type 2 diabetes.

The chain's CDR3 is CASSPPGHGYEQYF. The CDR3, as DNA: TGTGCCAGCAGCCCACCGGGACACGGCTACGAGCAGTACTTC. This chain links TRBV9 with TRBJ2-7; weak D call: TRBD1 (6 bases). V was shortened by 4 bases and J by 3 bases, with 14 bases between the two germline ends. The CDR3 runs to 14 residues. The V gene's germline CDR1 is SGDLS and CDR2 YYNGEE.